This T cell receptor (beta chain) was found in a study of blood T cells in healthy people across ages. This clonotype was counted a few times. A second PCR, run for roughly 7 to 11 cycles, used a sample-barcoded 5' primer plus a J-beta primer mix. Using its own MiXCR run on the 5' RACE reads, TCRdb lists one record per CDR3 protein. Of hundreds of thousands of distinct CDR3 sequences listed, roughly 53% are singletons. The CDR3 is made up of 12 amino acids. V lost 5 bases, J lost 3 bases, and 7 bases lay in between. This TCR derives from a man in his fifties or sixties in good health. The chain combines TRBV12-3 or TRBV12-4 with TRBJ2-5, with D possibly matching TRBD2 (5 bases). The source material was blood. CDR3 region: CASSTRKETQYF. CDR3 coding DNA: TGTGCCAGCAGTACTAGAAAAGAGACCCAGTACTTC.